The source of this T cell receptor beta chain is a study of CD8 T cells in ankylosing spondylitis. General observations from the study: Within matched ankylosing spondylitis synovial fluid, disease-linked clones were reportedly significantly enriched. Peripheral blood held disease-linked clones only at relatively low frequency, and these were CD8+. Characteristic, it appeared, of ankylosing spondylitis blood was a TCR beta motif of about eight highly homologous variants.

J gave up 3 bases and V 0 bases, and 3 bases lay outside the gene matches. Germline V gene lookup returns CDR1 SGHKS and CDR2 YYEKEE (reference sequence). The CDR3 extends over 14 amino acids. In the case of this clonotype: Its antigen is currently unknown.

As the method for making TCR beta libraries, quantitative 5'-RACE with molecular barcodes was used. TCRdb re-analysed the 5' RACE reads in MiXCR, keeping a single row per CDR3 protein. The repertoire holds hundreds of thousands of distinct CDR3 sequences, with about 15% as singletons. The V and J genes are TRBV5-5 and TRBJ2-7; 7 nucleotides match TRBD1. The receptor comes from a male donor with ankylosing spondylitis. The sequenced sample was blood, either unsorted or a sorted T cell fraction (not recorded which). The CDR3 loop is CASSLVGQVYEQYF. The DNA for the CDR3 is TGTGCCAGCAGCTTGGTCGGACAGGTCTACGAGCAGTACTTC.